The 27 T cell receptor beta chains in this list originate from one sample, sequenced in a study of T cells in Graves' hyperthyroidism and ophthalmopathy. TCR beta CDR3 sequences were amplified from RNA transcripts. A set of HTBI primers served as the primers for a first-round RT-PCR of the TCR CDR3. Each CDR3 protein is one row after TCRdb ran MiXCR on the multiplex PCR reads. The table shows about 840,000 distinct CDR3 sequences, with approximately 40% occurring only once. Sequences were obtained from blood. Source of these receptors: a man younger than 35 with Graves' hyperthyroidism.

This clonotype was detected ten times or more. The chain has TRBV29-1 and TRBJ2-5; TRBD1 aligns across 7 bases. CDR1 and CDR2 from the germline V gene are SQVTM and ANQGSEA. The length of the CDR3 is 16 residues. The ends lost 4 bases at V and 4 bases at J; junction bases unmatched: 15. The CDR3 region has the DNA TGCAGCGTTGTACCTTCCGGGACCTACAGGGGAGAGACCCAGTACTTC. Translation: CSVVPSGTYRGETQYF.

This clonotype was found many times. The chain employs TRBV29-1 and TRBJ1-4; no clear D gene. The CDR3 spans 11 residues. The V and J ends lost 4 bases and 8 bases respectively, with 8 bases between them. Germline loops: CDR1 SQVTM, CDR2 ANQGSEA. CDR3: CSVVRYEKLFF. Written as DNA, the CDR3 is TGCAGCGTTGTACGATACGAAAAACTGTTTTTT.

The genes are TRBV5-1 and TRBJ1-6; 10 bases align to TRBD1. Trimming took 2 bases from V and 5 from J; bases not matched to a gene: 4. Germline V gene lookup returns CDR1 SGHRS and CDR2 YFSETQ. The CDR3 runs to 16 residues. In DNA form, the CDR3 reads TGCGCCAGCAGCTTCTACGACAGGGGGCATAATTCACCCCTCCACTTT. Translated, it gives CASSFYDRGHNSPLHF.

This clonotype was counted many times. This chain links TRBV12-3 or TRBV12-4 with TRBJ1-5, with a possible D match to TRBD1 (6 bases). The V end was cut by 7 bases, the J end by 0 bases, with 7 bases between. This CDR3 is 13 amino acids long. CDR3 amino acids: CASTDSSNQPQHF. The CDR3 DNA reads as TGTGCCAGCACGGACAGTAGCAATCAGCCCCAGCATTTT.

The table lists this clonotype with many counts. This chain joins TRBV2 and TRBJ1-1; no definite D call. The length of the CDR3 is 14 residues. V was shortened by 4 bases and J by 6 bases, with 15 bases between the two germline ends. Looked up from germline, CDR1 is SNHLY and CDR2 is FYNNEI. The CDR3 loop is CASSGTELAAEAFF. CDR3 DNA sequence: TGTGCCAGCAGTGGGACGGAACTCGCCGCTGAAGCTTTCTTT.

V and J are TRBV7-2 and TRBJ1-5; D not resolved. This CDR3 is 14 amino acids long. Germline loops: CDR1 SGHTA, CDR2 FQGNSA. The germline V and J ends were trimmed by 2 bases and 15 bases, with 20 bases remaining between them. In nucleotides, the CDR3 is TGTGCCAGCAGCTTACGGACTAGCGGGAGGGCCGTGCATTTT. It is translated as CASSLRTSGRAVHF. The variable domain in full, completed from reference TRBV7-2 and TRBJ1-5, reads GAGVSQSPSNKVTEKGKDVELRCDPISGHTALYWYRQSLGQGLEFLIYFQGNSAPDKSGLPSDRFSAERTGGSVSTLTIQRTQQEDSAVYLCASSLRTSGRAVHFGDGTRLSIL.

This clonotype came up a few times. The chain joins TRBV7-8 to TRBJ2-5; D might be TRBD1 or TRBD2, each matching 5 bases. The CDR3 length is 14 residues. Looked up from germline, CDR1 is SGHVS and CDR2 is FQNEAQ. V was clipped by 2 bases and J by 5 bases, with 12 bases between them. CDR3 loop: CASSLIGTGETQYF. The DNA of the CDR3 is TGTGCCAGCAGCTTAATTGGGACGGGGGAGACCCAGTACTTC.

The chain has TRBV19 and TRBJ1-3; D not resolved. V was cut by 3 bases and J by 2 bases, with 8 bases left in between. Germline loops: CDR1 LNHDA, CDR2 SQIVND (reference sequence). The CDR3 contains 14 residues. The CDR3 region has the DNA TGTGCCAGTAGTATCCCCAGCACTGGAAACACCATATATTTT. This sequence encodes CASSIPSTGNTIYF.

J is TRBJ2-2 and V is TRBV19; D is perhaps TRBD2 (5 bases). The CDR3 covers 13 residues. CDR1 and CDR2 from the germline V gene are LNHDA and SQIVND (reference sequence). Trimming pared 6 bases from V and 8 bases from J, leaving 13 bases between. The CDR3 sequence: CASRLGAHGELFF. The DNA for the CDR3 is TGTGCCAGTAGGCTGGGAGCTCATGGGGAGCTGTTTTTT.

This clonotype came up a few times. The rearrangement uses TRBV7-8 and TRBJ2-7; D gene unclear. The CDR3 length is 12 residues. V was trimmed by 8 bases and J by 1 base, leaving 9 bases between them. Germline CDR1 SGHVS, CDR2 FQNEAQ. This CDR3 reads CASGWASYEQYF. The CDR3 DNA follows: TGTGCCAGCGGGTGGGCTTCCTACGAGCAGTACTTC.

In this sample, this clonotype turned up a few times. V gene TRBV2 combines with J gene TRBJ1-5; no reliable D call. CDR3 length: 13 amino acids. The germline V and J ends were trimmed by 6 bases and 4 bases, with 10 bases remaining between them. Germline V gene data show CDR1 as SNHLY and CDR2 as FYNNEI. CDR3: CASSLNQNQPQHF. Written as DNA, the CDR3 is TGTGCCAGCAGCTTAAACCAAAATCAGCCCCAGCATTTT.

Many counts were recorded for this clonotype. The J gene is TRBJ1-1, the V gene TRBV5-1; D unresolved. CDR3 length: 13 amino acids. Germline CDR1 and CDR2: SGHRS and YFSETQ. Deletions cut 0 bases from V and 7 bases from J, with 10 bases between. CDR3 sequence (DNA): TGCGCCAGCAGCTTGGTGTCGAGGGATGAAGCTTTCTTT. Its translation: CASSLVSRDEAFF. Full variable domain (rest looked up from reference TRBV5-1 and TRBJ1-1): KAGVTQTPRYLIKTRGQQVTLSCSPISGHRSVSWYQQTPGQGLQFLFEYFSETQRNKGNFPGRFSGRQFSNSRSEMNVSTLELGDSALYLCASSLVSRDEAFFGQGTRLTVV.

This clonotype was counted ten times or more. This chain connects TRBV7-2 to TRBJ1-5; TRBD1 agrees at 7 bases. The germline V gene encodes CDR1 SGHTA and CDR2 FQGNSA. V dropped 2 bases and J dropped 7; count of bases not matched to a gene: 8. This CDR3 spans 15 amino acids. The CDR3 nucleotides are TGTGCCAGCAGCTTATCGATAGGGGGCTACCAGCCCCAGCATTTT. Its translation is CASSLSIGGYQPQHF. Using reference TRBV7-2 and TRBJ1-5 for the parts outside the CDR3, the full variable domain is GAGVSQSPSNKVTEKGKDVELRCDPISGHTALYWYRQSLGQGLEFLIYFQGNSAPDKSGLPSDRFSAERTGGSVSTLTIQRTQQEDSAVYLCASSLSIGGYQPQHFGDGTRLSIL.

The J gene is TRBJ1-3, the V gene TRBV11-3; perhaps TRBD1 as D (6 bases). The CDR3 is 15 amino acids. Germline V lookup: CDR1 SGHNT, CDR2 YENEEA. Trimming removed 5 bases from V and 0 bases from J, with 11 bases in between. CDR3 coding DNA: TGTGCCAGCAGCCAAGAGGACAGCTCTGGAAACACCATATATTTT. This translates into CASSQEDSSGNTIYF.

This clonotype showed up just a few times. This chain connects TRBV5-5 to TRBJ1-1, with D possibly TRBD1 on 5 matching bases. CDR3 size: 12 residues. Germline V CDR1 and CDR2: SGHKS, YYEKEE (reference sequence). Trimming took off 4 bases at V and 10 bases at J, with 14 bases between the two ends. CDR3 sequence: CASSPDTVGAFF. CDR3 sequence (DNA): TGTGCCAGCAGCCCGGACACCGTTGGAGCTTTCTTT. Together with reference TRBV5-5 and TRBJ1-1, the CDR3 gives the full variable domain: DAGVTQSPTHLIKTRGQQVTLRCSPISGHKSVSWYQQVLGQGPQFIFQYYEKEERGRGNFPDRFSARQFPNYSSELNVNALLLGDSALYLCASSPDTVGAFFGQGTRLTVV.

The table lists this clonotype with a few counts. The chain recombines TRBV5-1 with TRBJ2-2; D unresolved. CDR3 length: 14 residues. The V and J ends lost 0 bases and 4 bases respectively, with 7 bases between them. Germline assignment: CDR1 SGHRS and CDR2 YFSETQ. CDR3 in amino acids: CASSLGARTGELFF. The CDR3 coding sequence is TGCGCCAGCAGCTTGGGGGCGCGCACCGGGGAGCTGTTTTTT.

The sample holds one count of this clonotype. CDR3 nucleotides: TGTGCCAGCAGTTACGGCGCCACTTCGGTCGGCTACACCTTC. Protein sequence: CASSYGATSVGYTF. The rearrangement links TRBV6-5 to TRBJ1-2; D call uncertain. Trimming removed 2 bases from V and 8 bases from J, with 15 bases in between. The CDR3 is 14 residues long. Germline V gene lookup returns CDR1 MNHEY and CDR2 SVGAGI.

This clonotype was recorded once. The rearrangement joins TRBV29-1 to TRBJ1-2; no firm D call. The CDR3 consists of 12 residues. CDR1 is SQVTM and CDR2 is ANQGSEA in the germline V gene. The germline V and J ends were trimmed by 7 bases and 5 bases, with 14 bases remaining between them. DNA of the CDR3: TGCAGCGCCGACCTTGAGGAGTATGGCTACACCTTC. This codes for CSADLEEYGYTF.

The table lists this clonotype with a few counts. The chain recombines TRBV19 with TRBJ1-1, with D possibly TRBD1 on 6 matching bases. Germline V gene data show CDR1 as LNHDA and CDR2 as SQIVND (reference sequence). The V end was cut by 4 bases, the J end by 3 bases, with 15 bases between. CDR3 length: 15 residues. CDR3 sequence reads: CASSSLRGGDTEAFF. The CDR3 DNA is TGTGCCAGTAGTAGCCTCAGGGGAGGGGACACTGAAGCTTTCTTT.

This chain connects TRBV29-1 to TRBJ2-7, with D tentatively TRBD1 (5 bases). Trimming removed 3 bases from V and 3 bases from J, with 12 bases in between. CDR3 size: 13 residues. Germline-derived CDR1 and CDR2 are SQVTM and ANQGSEA. The CDR3 spells CSVDEGDGYEQYF. The DNA for the CDR3 is TGCAGCGTTGACGAAGGGGATGGCTACGAGCAGTACTTC.

The rearrangement uses TRBV12-3 or TRBV12-4 and TRBJ1-4; 8 positions agree with TRBD1. The CDR3 consists of 14 residues. V gave up 2 bases and J gave up 8 bases; unmatched junction bases: 4. The CDR3, as DNA: TGTGCCAGCAGTTTAATGACAGGGGACGAAAAACTGTTTTTT. As protein: CASSLMTGDEKLFF.

This clonotype showed up many times. The V call is TRBV19, the J call TRBJ1-3; D call uncertain. The germline gives CDR1 LNHDA, CDR2 SQIVND (reference sequence). V lost 8 bases and J lost 14, with 19 bases in between. The CDR3 has 12 amino acids. CDR3 nucleotide sequence: TGTGCCAGTCTCTACCGGGAACGCATCTTATATTTT. It specifies CASLYRERILYF.

Regarding this clonotype: This may stem from a read error, because a much larger clone lies one nucleotide away. This chain uses TRBV5-1 with TRBJ1-1; tentative D call: TRBD1 (6 bases). The CDR3 sequence is 16 residues long. CDR1 and CDR2 (germline): SGHRS, YFSETQ. The CDR3 loop is CAGSLAPGAPNTEAFF. For the CDR3, the DNA is TGCGCCGGCAGCTTGGCCCCAGGGGCCCCGAACACTGAAGCTTTCTTT.

The J gene is TRBJ2-2, the V gene TRBV5-1, with D perhaps matching TRBD1 or TRBD2 (5 bases each). The CDR3 is 17 amino acids. The V end was cut by 5 bases, the J end by 5 bases, with 22 bases between. CDR1 is SGHRS, CDR2 YFSETQ, per germline. CDR3 sequence reads: CASRQLPGTDGTGELFF. CDR3 coding DNA: TGCGCCAGCAGGCAACTACCAGGGACGGACGGGACCGGGGAGCTGTTTTTT.

Regarding this clonotype: A much larger clone lies a single base off, so this may be a read error. The chain is built from TRBV2 and TRBJ1-4; TRBD1 matches at 8 bases. CDR1 is SNHLY and CDR2 is FYNNEI in the germline V gene. With V trimmed by 7 bases and J by 8 bases, 9 bases remained unmatched. The CDR3 loop spans 14 amino acids. In DNA, the CDR3 is TGTGCCAGCAAGAGGACAGGGTTAGGGGAAAAACTGTTTTTT. Its protein product is CASKRTGLGEKLFF.

This rearrangement joins TRBV5-8 to TRBJ1-2; the D gene is possibly TRBD1 (5 bases). CDR1 and CDR2 (germline): SGHTS, YDEGEE. Trimming shortened V by 3 bases and J by 6 bases, and 18 bases separated the two germline ends. This CDR3 is built from 15 residues. The CDR3 bases are TGTGCCAGCAGCTCGCCGCGGGAGGGGCTCGATGGCTACACCTTC. Residues: CASSSPREGLDGYTF. Together with reference TRBV5-8 and TRBJ1-2, the CDR3 gives the full variable domain: EAGVTQSPTHLIKTRGQQATLRCSPISGHTSVYWYQQALGLGLQFLLWYDEGEERNRGNFPPRFSGRQFPNYSSELNVNALELEDSALYLCASSSPREGLDGYTFGSGTRLTVV.

This clonotype was observed many times. The chain uses TRBV29-1 and TRBJ1-2; no clear D gene. CDR1 is SQVTM, CDR2 ANQGSEA, per germline. The CDR3 length is 15 residues. V dropped 4 bases and J dropped 4 bases, with 19 bases sitting between them. CDR3 loop: CSVAPARGGSYGYTF. CDR3 nucleotides: TGCAGCGTTGCCCCCGCTCGGGGAGGGTCCTATGGCTACACCTTC.